The rows below give T cell receptor beta chains drawn from one sample of a study of a mutant IDH1 vaccine in newly diagnosed glioma. The antigens these receptors bind are not known. The table came from immunoSEQ multiplex PCR; TCRdb's copy has only in-frame clones and leaves some out. The table records tens of thousands of clones, approximately 80% of them present only once. The material was PBMCs, obtained from a glioma patient whose treatment included an IDH1 peptide vaccine. The receptors come from a man aged 35 to 55 with glioma. Both conserved end residues are part of each CDR3. Fields, in order: CDR3 protein, CDR3 DNA, J gene, D gene, V gene, clone size. The D gene is left open where the match is weak. Not all rows give a size; the values are once, few, many and, for expanded clones, a class.

CASMFSGVRGETQYF TGTGCCAGCATGTTTAGCGGGGTTAGGGGAGAGACCCAGTACTTC TRBJ2-5 TRBD2 TRBV2 .
CASSSGLAGGPSYEQYF TGTGCCAGCAGCTCCGGACTAGCGGGAGGGCCGTCCTACGAGCAGTACTTC TRBJ2-7 TRBD2 TRBV5-8 .
CSVSPRGDVRSDTQYF TGCAGCGTTTCCCCCCGAGGGGACGTGAGGTCAGATACGCAGTATTTT TRBJ2-3 . TRBV29-1 .
CASSPGPSYEQYF TGTGCCAGCAGCCCGGGACCGTCCTACGAGCAGTACTTC TRBJ2-7 . TRBV5-4 .
CASSDAAYEQYF TGCGCCAGCAGCGATGCGGCCTACGAGCAGTACTTC TRBJ2-7 . TRBV5-1 .
CASSLKWAGGYYEQYF TGTGCCAGCAGCTTAAAGTGGGCTGGGGGGTACTACGAGCAGTACTTC TRBJ2-7 . TRBV7-2 .
CASTTSGANEQFF TGCGCCAGCACGACTAGCGGGGCAAATGAGCAGTTCTTC TRBJ2-1 TRBD2 TRBV5-1 .
CASSLGPGTGVEQYF TGTGCCAGCAGCCTTGGGCCAGGGACAGGGGTCGAGCAGTACTTC TRBJ2-7 TRBD1 TRBV7-9 .
CASSLGPEWGTEAFF TGTGCCAGCAGCTTAGGGCCCGAATGGGGCACTGAAGCTTTCTTT TRBJ1-1 . TRBV7-2 .
CASGGWTGQETQYF TGTGCCAGCGGGGGGTGGACAGGCCAAGAGACCCAGTACTTC TRBJ2-5 . TRBV7-9 .
CASSQGSPGAQYF TGTGCCAGCAGCCAAGGATCCCCGGGCGCGCAGTATTTT TRBJ2-3 . TRBV14 .
CATKRDPYIDTQYF TGTGCCACTAAGCGGGACCCGTATATCGATACGCAGTATTTT TRBJ2-3 TRBD2 TRBV7-8 .
CASSQEKALTTEAFF TGCGCCAGCAGCCAAGAAAAGGCATTAACCACTGAAGCTTTCTTT TRBJ1-1 . TRBV4-1 few
CASSRGQGEMNTEAFF TGTGCCAGCAGCCGAGGACAGGGAGAGATGAACACTGAAGCTTTCTTT TRBJ1-1 TRBD1 TRBV11-3 few
CAIRPQTGTGASYEQYF TGTGCCATCAGACCACAAACCGGGACAGGGGCATCCTACGAGCAGTACTTC TRBJ2-7 TRBD1 TRBV10-3 once
CASSARGRQPQHF TGTGCCAGCAGCGCCAGGGGGCGACAGCCCCAGCATTTT TRBJ1-5 TRBD1 TRBV7-2 .
CASSLSQKVGSGANVLTF TGTGCCAGCAGCTTGTCTCAGAAGGTCGGATCGGGGGCCAACGTCCTGACTTTC TRBJ2-6 . TRBV5-4 .
CASSIQNQPQHF TGTGCCAGTAGTATCCAAAATCAGCCCCAGCATTTT TRBJ1-5 . TRBV19 few
CASSFSGVYGYTF TGCGCCAGCAGCTTCTCAGGGGTGTATGGCTACACCTTC TRBJ1-2 . TRBV5-1 .
CASSRSGGTDTQYF TGTGCCAGCAGTCGTAGCGGGGGCACAGATACGCAGTATTTT TRBJ2-3 TRBD2 TRBV7-9 .
CAWCRTGGLETQYF TGTGCCTGGTGTCGGACAGGGGGTTTGGAGACCCAGTACTTC TRBJ2-5 TRBD1 TRBV30 .
CASSLQGLAGEGEQFF TGTGCCAGCAGCTTGCAGGGACTAGCGGGAGAGGGTGAGCAGTTCTTC TRBJ2-1 TRBD2 TRBV7-8 .
CASSVLDRGYYGYTF TGTGCCAGCAGCGTACTCGACAGGGGCTACTATGGCTACACCTTC TRBJ1-2 TRBD1 TRBV5-4 .
CASSGRGEETQYF TGTGCCAGCAGTGGGAGGGGGGAAGAGACCCAGTACTTC TRBJ2-5 . TRBV2 .
CAWGSSGRAFHEQYF TGTGCCTGGGGGTCTAGCGGGAGGGCCTTCCACGAGCAGTACTTC TRBJ2-7 TRBD2 TRBV30 .
CASSPRQGSGANVLTF TGTGCCAGCAGTCCGAGACAGGGCTCTGGGGCCAACGTCCTGACTTTC TRBJ2-6 TRBD1 TRBV27 .